The 27 T cell receptor beta chains listed next were all sequenced from one sample in a study of blood T cells in healthy people across ages. Next came a second PCR, run for about 6 to 12 cycles, which used a sample-barcoded 5' primer along with a J-beta primer mix. TCRdb re-called the 5' RACE reads through MiXCR, storing one row per CDR3 protein. The sample holds roughly 800,000 distinct CDR3 sequences, around 25% seen once. These data were also reused for a study on T cells of mothers and their children.

The sequencing input was blood. These receptor sequences come from a boy aged 10-17 years in good health.

This clonotype was seen just once. The chain is built from TRBV7-9 and TRBJ1-4; D call uncertain. The V end was cut by 5 bases, the J end by 5 bases, with 12 bases between. Germline values: CDR1 SEHNR, CDR2 FQNEAQ (reference sequence). The CDR3 loop spans 14 amino acids. The CDR3 reads CASSGAGPNEKLFF. In DNA, the CDR3 is TGTGCCAGCAGCGGTGCCGGCCCGAATGAAAAACTGTTTTTT.

This clonotype came up a few times. The chain links TRBV7-9 to TRBJ2-3; unclear D gene. The CDR3 is 11 amino acids. The ends were cut back, 3 bases at V and 7 bases at J, with 5 bases in the middle. Germline V gives CDR1 SEHNR, CDR2 FQNEAQ (reference sequence). CDR3 in DNA: TGTGCCAGCAGCTTCCCAAATACGCAGTATTTT. It is translated as CASSFPNTQYF.

This clonotype was observed a few times. The gene calls are TRBV28 and TRBJ2-5; either TRBD1 or TRBD2 may supply D (5 bases each). Germline V gives CDR1 MDHEN, CDR2 SYDVKM. The germline V and J ends were trimmed by 5 bases and 4 bases, with 11 bases remaining between them. This CDR3 spans 13 amino acids. The chain's CDR3 is CASSGDRGETQYF. The CDR3 DNA follows: TGTGCCAGCAGTGGGGACCGCGGAGAGACCCAGTACTTC. Complete variable domain (other parts from reference TRBV28 and TRBJ2-5): DVKVTQSSRYLVKRTGEKVFLECVQDMDHENMFWYRQDPGLGLRLIYFSYDVKMKEKGDIPEGYSVSREKKERFSLILESASTNQTSMYLCASSGDRGETQYFGPGTRLLVL.

The V call is TRBV29-1, the J call TRBJ1-2, with D uncertain. CDR1 is SQVTM and CDR2 is ANQGSEA in the germline V gene. V shed 4 bases and J shed 0 bases, with 9 bases lying between them. The CDR3 runs 13 residues. CDR3 in amino acids: CSVVGDSNYGYTF. In DNA, the CDR3 is TGCAGCGTTGTCGGCGATTCTAACTATGGCTACACCTTC.

The chain couples TRBV2 to TRBJ2-7, with 7 bases matching TRBD1. V trimming: 6 bases; J trimming: 3 bases; junction bases outside the gene matches: 8. Germline values: CDR1 SNHLY, CDR2 FYNNEI. This CDR3 spans 14 amino acids. The DNA for the CDR3 is TGTGCCAGCAGATTAGACAGGGCGAACTACGAGCAGTACTTC. Translated: CASRLDRANYEQYF.

The chain employs TRBV18 and TRBJ2-5, with D uncertain. CDR1 is KGHSH, CDR2 LQKENI, per germline. V shed 5 bases and J shed 0 bases, with 16 bases lying between them. This CDR3 contains 16 residues. The CDR3 nucleotides are TGTGCCAGCTCAGATATCCAAGGGCAGTACCAAGAGACCCAGTACTTC. Amino acid sequence: CASSDIQGQYQETQYF.

This clonotype was observed a few times. The gene calls are TRBV20-1 and TRBJ1-4; 8 nucleotides agree with TRBD1. V gave up 0 bases and J gave up 7 bases; unmatched junction bases: 4. CDR1 is DFQATT, CDR2 SNEGSKA, per germline (reference sequence). This CDR3 is built from 14 residues. The CDR3, as DNA: TGCAGTGCTAGAGAGACAGGGGCGTCTGAAAAACTGTTTTTT. Its translation: CSARETGASEKLFF.

This clonotype has only a few counts. The V call is TRBV7-8, the J call TRBJ2-2; D is uncertain. CDR3 length equals 17 residues. The germline V gene has CDR1 SGHVS and CDR2 FQNEAQ. The V gene lost 4 bases and the J gene lost 0 bases, with 15 bases spanning the gap. The CDR3 region has the DNA TGTGCCAGCAGCTCGACGGTTTGGGGTGCGAACACCGGGGAGCTGTTTTTT. Its protein is CASSSTVWGANTGELFF.

There are a few counts of this clonotype. The V call is TRBV7-2, the J call TRBJ2-5, with TRBD2 matching over 7 bases. The V gene's germline CDR1 is SGHTA and CDR2 FQGNSA. With V trimmed by 1 base and J by 5 bases, 7 bases remained unmatched. This CDR3 has 15 amino acids. The CDR3 DNA reads as TGTGCCAGCAGCTTAGAAGCGGGGAGGCGCGAGACCCAGTACTTC. It specifies CASSLEAGRRETQYF.

The chain uses TRBV4-3 and TRBJ2-1; possibly TRBD2 for D (5 bases). The germline CDR1 and CDR2 sequences are LGHNA and YSLEER. Trimming removed 2 bases at V and 4 bases at J, with 15 bases between. The CDR3 runs 16 residues. CDR3: CASSQTTGGLYNEQFF. The CDR3 DNA reads as TGCGCCAGCAGCCAAACGACTGGCGGGTTATACAATGAGCAGTTCTTC.

The chain is built from TRBV7-2 and TRBJ2-7; no clear D gene. Germline CDR1 SGHTA, CDR2 FQGNSA. There are 15 residues in the CDR3. V shed 5 bases and J shed 2 bases, with 16 bases lying between them. CDR3 DNA: TGTGCCAGCAGCCCGCACAATACAGCTCCCTACGAGCAGTACTTC. Its protein is CASSPHNTAPYEQYF.

Only a few counts were recorded for this clonotype. The chain links TRBV4-3 to TRBJ1-4; tentative D call: TRBD1 (5 bases). The CDR3 loop spans 16 amino acids. With 3 bases removed from V and 8 bases from J, the gap between germline ends came to 19 bases. Germline-derived CDR1 and CDR2 are LGHNA and YSLEER. The CDR3 loop is CASSQRGEAPGEKLFF. DNA of the CDR3: TGCGCCAGCAGCCAGAGAGGGGAGGCGCCGGGGGAAAAACTGTTTTTT.

This clonotype has more than one count but fewer than ten. The V gene is TRBV6-1, the J gene TRBJ2-1; D is unresolved. Trimming left V 2 bases short and J 0 bases short, with 11 bases between. Germline V gene sequence: CDR1 MNHNS, CDR2 SASEGT. The CDR3 is made up of 16 amino acids. The CDR3 loop is CASSEPTVSSYNEQFF. Written as DNA, the CDR3 is TGTGCCAGCAGTGAACCGACCGTGAGCTCCTACAATGAGCAGTTCTTC.

The chain is built from TRBV24-1 and TRBJ2-7, with D possibly matching TRBD1 (5 bases). V gave up 3 bases and J gave up 5 bases, with 13 bases separating them. Germline CDR1 and CDR2: KGHDR and SFDVKD. CDR3 length: 14 residues. Here the CDR3 reads CATSDPHDSHEQYF. DNA for the CDR3: TGTGCCACCAGTGATCCCCACGACAGCCACGAGCAGTACTTC.

This clonotype was seen a handful of times. The chain uses TRBV9 and TRBJ2-3; TRBD2 matches 10 bases. After removal of 4 bases from V and 3 bases from J, the junction contained 14 bases not matched to a gene. Germline V gives CDR1 SGDLS, CDR2 YYNGEE. The CDR3 loop spans 18 amino acids. The CDR3 nucleotides are TGTGCCAGCAGCCCAGGGCCAGCGGGGGGGACTATTACAGATACGCAGTATTTT. Translating it yields CASSPGPAGGTITDTQYF.

This clonotype was recorded only once. The germline gene is not matched at one end of the junction; a read error may be the cause. The chain joins TRBV7-2 to TRBJ1-5, with 9 bases matching TRBD1. Per the germline V gene, CDR1 is SGHTA and CDR2 is FQGNSA. This CDR3 has 14 residues. CDR3 DNA sequence: TGTGCCAGCAGCCTAGGGACAGGGAATCAGTCCCAGCATTTT. This codes for CASSLGTGNQSQHF.

This clonotype has more than one count but fewer than ten. The gene calls are TRBV5-1 and TRBJ2-1, with D hard to call. The germline V gene has CDR1 SGHRS and CDR2 YFSETQ. CDR3 length: 13 residues. Trimming pared 1 base from V and 9 bases from J, leaving 11 bases between. CDR3 nucleotide sequence: TGCGCCAGCAGCTTGACCTCCATGGCTGAGCAGTTCTTC. Its protein product is CASSLTSMAEQFF.

V gene TRBV20-1 combines with J gene TRBJ2-1, with D hard to call. CDR3 length: 15 residues. CDR1 and CDR2 (germline): DFQATT, SNEGSKA (reference sequence). Trimming shortened V by 6 bases and J by 6 bases, and 21 bases separated the two germline ends. CDR3 DNA sequence: TGCAGTGCCGCATTCGTCCGGACCGTCTCCAATGAGCAGTTCTTC. Translating it yields CSAAFVRTVSNEQFF.

This clonotype was seen only a few times. The gene calls are TRBV12-3 or TRBV12-4 and TRBJ1-4; a possible D gene is TRBD1 (5 bases). Trimming took 7 bases from V and 0 from J, leaving 21 bases between them. CDR3 length: 18 amino acids. CDR3 coding DNA: TGTGCCAGCACCTCAAGGTGGGCAGGGTCAACAACTAATGAAAAACTGTTTTTT. This translates into CASTSRWAGSTTNEKLFF.

This clonotype was observed a few times. The chain is built from TRBV7-9 and TRBJ1-4; D is possibly TRBD1 (6 bases). The CDR3 is made up of 17 amino acids. From germline, CDR1 is SEHNR and CDR2 FQNEAQ (reference sequence). Trimming removed 5 bases from V and 0 bases from J, with 16 bases in between. The CDR3 nucleotides are TGTGCCAGCAGCCTACCCCCTGACAGGTCAACTAATGAAAAACTGTTTTTT. It yields the protein CASSLPPDRSTNEKLFF.

Points on this clonotype: At one of its ends the junction is not consistent with the germline gene, which may arise from a read error. The gene calls are TRBV6-6 and TRBJ2-6; a possible D gene is TRBD1 (5 bases). CDR1 is MNHNY, CDR2 SVGAGI, per germline (reference sequence). This CDR3 is 15 amino acids long. CDR3 DNA sequence: TGTGCCAGCAGTTGGGCAGCCTCTGGGGCCAACGTCCTGAGTTTC. This codes for CASSWAASGANVLSF.

This chain uses TRBV7-2 with TRBJ1-2; possible D gene TRBD1, 6 bases. Germline values: CDR1 SGHTA, CDR2 FQGNSA. V lost 1 base and J lost 8, with 11 bases in between. The CDR3 loop spans 13 amino acids. The CDR3 DNA follows: TGTGCCAGCAGCTTAGGGTCAGGGGTAGGCTACACCTTC. Translated: CASSLGSGVGYTF.

Only a few counts were recorded for this clonotype. The chain links TRBV9 to TRBJ2-5; 8 bases are a match to TRBD2. V was clipped by 7 bases and J by 2 bases; unmatched bases: 13. The CDR3 contains 16 residues. Germline V gene data show CDR1 as SGDLS and CDR2 as YYNGEE. In DNA, the CDR3 is TGTGCCAGCGCATCTGGAGTGCGACTAGCGCAAGAGACCCAGTACTTC. This codes for CASASGVRLAQETQYF.

The chain has TRBV7-2 and TRBJ1-2; D not resolved. V was cut by 3 bases and J by 7 bases, with 9 bases left in between. This CDR3 has 12 amino acids. In germline, CDR1 is SGHTA, CDR2 FQGNSA. CDR3 residues: CASSFPAAGYTF. The CDR3 nucleotides are TGTGCCAGCAGCTTTCCAGCTGCTGGCTACACCTTC.

This clonotype was counted once. CDR3 in DNA: TGTGCCAGCAGCTTAGTGCCCGGGAGGGCCCCCGAGCAGTACTTC. This translates into CASSLVPGRAPEQYF. This rearrangement joins TRBV7-2 to TRBJ2-7; TRBD2 agrees at 8 bases. V shed 1 base and J 6 bases; nucleotides not matched to a gene: 8. The germline V gene encodes CDR1 SGHTA and CDR2 FQGNSA. The CDR3 loop spans 15 amino acids.

Only a few counts were recorded for this clonotype. V usage is TRBV7-8 and J usage is TRBJ2-3; 8 nucleotides align to TRBD1. The CDR3 contains 16 residues. Germline CDR1 reads SGHVS; CDR2 reads FQNEAQ. V shed 4 bases and J 0 bases; nucleotides not matched to a gene: 6. The CDR3 spells CASSSGDRLSTDTQYF. CDR3 in DNA: TGTGCCAGCAGCTCCGGGGACAGGTTAAGCACAGATACGCAGTATTTT.

This clonotype has a handful of counts. The rearrangement uses TRBV3-1 and TRBJ2-1; TRBD2 aligns across 10 bases. The CDR3 totals 19 residues. CDR1 and CDR2 (germline): LGHDT, YNNKEL (reference sequence). V dropped 1 base and J dropped 6; count of bases not matched to a gene: 15. The chain's CDR3 is CASSQGRSGRSMGGNEQFF. CDR3 in DNA: TGTGCCAGCAGCCAAGGCCGTAGCGGGAGGTCGATGGGCGGCAATGAGCAGTTCTTC.